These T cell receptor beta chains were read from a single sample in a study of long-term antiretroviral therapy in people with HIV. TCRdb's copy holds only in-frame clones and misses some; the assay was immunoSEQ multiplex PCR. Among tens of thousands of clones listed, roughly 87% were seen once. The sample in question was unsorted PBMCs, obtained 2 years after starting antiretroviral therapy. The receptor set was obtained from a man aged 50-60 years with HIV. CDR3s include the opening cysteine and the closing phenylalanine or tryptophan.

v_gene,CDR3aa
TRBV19,CASSIGEKHNQPQHF
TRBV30,CAWRVGEAYEQYF
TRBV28,CASRLGVEDEQFF
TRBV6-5,CASSYSVRGSGGYTF
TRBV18,CASSLLANTGELFF
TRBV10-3,CAIEATGLTEAFF
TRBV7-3,CASSPRGAGGYTF
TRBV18,CASSPRTGVNTGELFF
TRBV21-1,CASSKVAPTEPTNYGYTF
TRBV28,CASTGDVTGEQYF
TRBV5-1,CASSLAGMNTEAFF
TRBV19,CASISRQPQHF
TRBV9,CASSPIKVPRERRGTDTQYF
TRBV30,CAWKGQSNEKLFF
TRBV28,CASSPPRLSYEQYF
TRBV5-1,CASSLSGGNSPLHF
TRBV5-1,CASSEIQGPGELFF
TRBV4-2,CASSRPLAAVRGSTDTQYF
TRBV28,CASSYFIGTAHPDSNQPQHF
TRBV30,CAWSVVRGGHGYTF
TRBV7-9,CASSPRSGRSNEKLFF
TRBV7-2,CASSSLSGGVPEQYF
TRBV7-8,CASSISGSYEQYF
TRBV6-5,CASSSGVGGWYEQYF
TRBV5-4,CASSLNVETEAFF
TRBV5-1,CASSLGGDEAFF
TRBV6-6,CASTNPRSSGANVLTF
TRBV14,CASSQDFRVHANTGELFF
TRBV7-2,CASSLDSSGSTQYF
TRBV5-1,CASSPTSSYNSPLHF
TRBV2,CASMPGGASYNEQFF
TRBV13,CASSSGLAGAGNEQYF
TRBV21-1,CASSKLSGPGYTF
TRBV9,CASSVPRGVLSGELFF
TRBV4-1,CASSQELTAGDSPLHF
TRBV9,CASSVEQTSTDTQYF
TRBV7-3,CASSLLAGSYNEQFF
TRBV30,CAWGGARANYGYTF
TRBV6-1,CASSELGSYNEQFF
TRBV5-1,CASSLDGYEQYF
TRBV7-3,CASSQQGRENSPLHF
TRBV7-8,CASSLAASTEQFF
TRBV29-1,CSVRIYNEQFF
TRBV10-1,CASSENSGSNEQFF
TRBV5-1,CASSLAAIYSGNSYNEQFF
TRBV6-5,CASSYATGYEQYF
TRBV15,CATSRDDSSSEQYF
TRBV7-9,CASSYPWGGTEAFF
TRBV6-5,CASSLDRYEQYF
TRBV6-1,CASVGEVYGYTF